The present entry profiles one T cell receptor (beta chain) with its context. The antigen remains unidentified. This sample is drawn from a study of T-cell memory formation after mild COVID-19. The study's findings and limits: The study found balanced CD4/CD8 in clones contracting day 15 to 85 and a CD4+ lean in later expanders. The appearance of some responding clones in pre-infection memory suggested that cross-reactive memory joined. CD4+ contracting clones were found mainly in CM and EM, and CD8+ ones in EMRA.

CDR3 length: 14 amino acids. Trimming stripped 0 bases from V and 5 bases from J, with 13 bases between. Germline values: CDR1 GTSNPN, CDR2 SVGIG (reference sequence). MiXCR, applied by TCRdb to the 5' RACE reads, yields one record per CDR3 protein. Of about 350,000 distinct CDR3 sequences in the sample, 28% were seen once. The clonotype originates from an adult woman who had mild COVID-19 (a few samples of this study predate the infection). Cell type and time point are not known. V gene TRBV30 combines with J gene TRBJ2-5; a possible D gene is TRBD1 (6 bases). The sample consisted of PBMCs or a T cell subset sorted from them (not recorded which). The CDR3 loop is CAWSVSGVQETQYF. For the CDR3, the DNA is TGTGCCTGGAGTGTTTCAGGGGTGCAGGAGACCCAGTACTTC. Looking up the rest from reference TRBV30 and TRBJ2-5 gives the full variable domain: SQTIHQWPATLVQPVGSPLSLECTVEGTSNPNLYWYRQAAGRGLQLLFYSVGIGQISSEVPQNLSASRPQDRQFILSSKKLLLSDSGFYLCAWSVSGVQETQYFGPGTRLLVL.